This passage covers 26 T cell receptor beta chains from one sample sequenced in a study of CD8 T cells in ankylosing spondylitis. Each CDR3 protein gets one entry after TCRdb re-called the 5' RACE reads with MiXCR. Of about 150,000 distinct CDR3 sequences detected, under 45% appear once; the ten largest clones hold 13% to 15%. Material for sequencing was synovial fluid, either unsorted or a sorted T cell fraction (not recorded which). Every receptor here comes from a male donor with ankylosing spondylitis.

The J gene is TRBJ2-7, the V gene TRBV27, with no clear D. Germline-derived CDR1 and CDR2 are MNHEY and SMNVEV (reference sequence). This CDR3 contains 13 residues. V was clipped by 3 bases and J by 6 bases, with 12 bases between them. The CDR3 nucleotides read TGTGCCAGCAGTTTTTGGGCATTGGGCGAGCAGTACTTC. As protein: CASSFWALGEQYF.

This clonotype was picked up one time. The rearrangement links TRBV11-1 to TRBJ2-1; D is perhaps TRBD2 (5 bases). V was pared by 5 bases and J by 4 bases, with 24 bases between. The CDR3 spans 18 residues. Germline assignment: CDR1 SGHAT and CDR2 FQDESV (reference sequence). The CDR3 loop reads CASSRQTIHEMGYNEQFF. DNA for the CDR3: TGTGCCAGCAGCCGCCAGACTATCCACGAGATGGGTTACAATGAGCAGTTCTTC.

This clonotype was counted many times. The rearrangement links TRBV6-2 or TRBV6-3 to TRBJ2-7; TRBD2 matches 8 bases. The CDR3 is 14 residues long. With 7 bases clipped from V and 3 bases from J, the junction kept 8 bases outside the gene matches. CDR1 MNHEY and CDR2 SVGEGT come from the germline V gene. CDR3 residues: CASTVLAGNYEQYF. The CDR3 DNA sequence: TGTGCCAGCACCGTTCTAGCGGGTAACTACGAGCAGTACTTC.

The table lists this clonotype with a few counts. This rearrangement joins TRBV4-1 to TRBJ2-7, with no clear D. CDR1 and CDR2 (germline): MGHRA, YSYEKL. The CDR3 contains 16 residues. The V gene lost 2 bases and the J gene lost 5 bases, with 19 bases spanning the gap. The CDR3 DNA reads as TGCGCCAGCAGCCAACTGTGGCTAAGGTCTCAGGACGAGCAGTACTTC. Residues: CASSQLWLRSQDEQYF.

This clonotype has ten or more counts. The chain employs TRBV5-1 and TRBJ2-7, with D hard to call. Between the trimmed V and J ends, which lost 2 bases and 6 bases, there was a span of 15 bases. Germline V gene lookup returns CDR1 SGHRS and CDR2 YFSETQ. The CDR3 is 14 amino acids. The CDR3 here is CASSFDSGVGEQYF. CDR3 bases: TGCGCCAGCAGCTTCGACTCCGGAGTAGGCGAGCAGTACTTC.

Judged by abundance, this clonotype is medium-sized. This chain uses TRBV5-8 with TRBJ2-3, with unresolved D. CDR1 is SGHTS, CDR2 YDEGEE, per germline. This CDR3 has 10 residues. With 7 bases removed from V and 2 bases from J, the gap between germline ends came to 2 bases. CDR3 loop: CASVTDTQYF. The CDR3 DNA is TGTGCCAGCGTCACAGATACGCAGTATTTT.

In nucleotides, the CDR3 is TGTGCCATCAGTGGCGGGACAGGCTACTACGAGCAGTACTTC. It encodes CAISGGTGYYEQYF. This chain uses TRBV10-3 with TRBJ2-7, with 8 bases lining up with TRBD1. This CDR3 comprises 14 residues. V trimming: 4 bases; J trimming: 3 bases; junction bases outside the gene matches: 5. Germline V gene lookup returns CDR1 ENHRY and CDR2 SYGVKD.

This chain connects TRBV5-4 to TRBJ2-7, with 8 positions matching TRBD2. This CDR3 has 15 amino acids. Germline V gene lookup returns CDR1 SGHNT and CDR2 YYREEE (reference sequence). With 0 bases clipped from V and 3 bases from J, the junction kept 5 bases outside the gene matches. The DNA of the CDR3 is TGTGCCAGCAGCTTGGGAGCGGGAGTTCTCTACGAGCAGTACTTC. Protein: CASSLGAGVLYEQYF. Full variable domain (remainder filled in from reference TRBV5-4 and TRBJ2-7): ETGVTQSPTHLIKTRGQQVTLRCSSQSGHNTVSWYQQALGQGPQFIFQYYREEENGRGNFPPRFSGLQFPNYSSELNVNALELDDSALYLCASSLGAGVLYEQYFGPGTRLTVT.

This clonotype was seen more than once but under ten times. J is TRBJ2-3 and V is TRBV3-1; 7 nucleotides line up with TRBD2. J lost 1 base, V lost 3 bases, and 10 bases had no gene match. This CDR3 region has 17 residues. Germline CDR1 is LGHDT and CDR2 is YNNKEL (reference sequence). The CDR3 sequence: CASSQSFYAGGTDTQYF. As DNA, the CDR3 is TGTGCCAGCAGCCAGTCCTTCTATGCGGGGGGCACAGATACGCAGTATTTT.

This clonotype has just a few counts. CDR3 bases: TGTGCCAGCAGCTTAGTCAGGGTGTACACCGGGGAGCTGTTTTTT. Its translation: CASSLVRVYTGELFF. This rearrangement joins TRBV7-9 to TRBJ2-2, with D possibly being TRBD1 (5 bases). V was pared by 1 base and J by 3 bases, with 9 bases between. This CDR3 region has 15 residues. From germline, CDR1 is SEHNR and CDR2 FQNEAQ (reference sequence).

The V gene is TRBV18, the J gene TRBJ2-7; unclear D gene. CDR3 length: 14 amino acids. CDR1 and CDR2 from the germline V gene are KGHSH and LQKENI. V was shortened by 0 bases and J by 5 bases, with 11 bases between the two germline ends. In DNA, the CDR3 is TGTGCCAGCTCACCACCTGCTGAGGTCCACGAGCAGTACTTC. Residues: CASSPPAEVHEQYF. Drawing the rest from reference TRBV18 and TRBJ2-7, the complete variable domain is NAGVMQNPRHLVRRRGQEARLRCSPMKGHSHVYWYRQLPEEGLKFMVYLQKENIIDESGMPKERFSAEFPKEGPSILRIQQVVRGDSAAYFCASSPPAEVHEQYFGPGTRLTVT.

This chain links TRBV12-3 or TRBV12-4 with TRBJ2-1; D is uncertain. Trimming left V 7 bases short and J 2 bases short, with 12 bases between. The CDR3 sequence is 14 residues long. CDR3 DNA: TGTGCCAGCACCCCATACGCCACCTACAATGAGCAGTTCTTC. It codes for CASTPYATYNEQFF.

The CDR3 nucleotides are TGCGCCAGCAGCTTGATGGGACAACCTTACGAGCAGTACTTC. Its translation: CASSLMGQPYEQYF. The V call is TRBV5-1, the J call TRBJ2-7; D possibly corresponds to TRBD1 (6 bases). V lost 1 base and J lost 4, with 12 bases in between. CDR1 is SGHRS, CDR2 YFSETQ, per germline. The CDR3 is 14 residues long.

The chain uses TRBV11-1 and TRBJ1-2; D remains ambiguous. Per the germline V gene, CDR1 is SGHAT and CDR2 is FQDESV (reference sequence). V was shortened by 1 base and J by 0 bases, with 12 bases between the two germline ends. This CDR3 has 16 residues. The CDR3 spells CASSLGGSYTNYGYTF. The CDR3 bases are TGTGCCAGCAGCTTAGGTGGATCCTACACTAACTATGGCTACACCTTC.

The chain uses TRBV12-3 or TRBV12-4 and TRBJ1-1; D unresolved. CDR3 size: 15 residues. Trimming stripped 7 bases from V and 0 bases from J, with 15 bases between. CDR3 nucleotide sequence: TGTGCCAGCACCCAAGTGGGGAGCATGAACACTGAAGCTTTCTTT. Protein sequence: CASTQVGSMNTEAFF.

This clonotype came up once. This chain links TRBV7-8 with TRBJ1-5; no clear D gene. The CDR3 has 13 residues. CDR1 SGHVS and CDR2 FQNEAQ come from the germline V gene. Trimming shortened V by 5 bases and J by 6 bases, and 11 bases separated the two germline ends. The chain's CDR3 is CASSPRSRQPQHF. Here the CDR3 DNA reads TGTGCCAGCAGCCCGCGATCCCGTCAGCCCCAGCATTTT.

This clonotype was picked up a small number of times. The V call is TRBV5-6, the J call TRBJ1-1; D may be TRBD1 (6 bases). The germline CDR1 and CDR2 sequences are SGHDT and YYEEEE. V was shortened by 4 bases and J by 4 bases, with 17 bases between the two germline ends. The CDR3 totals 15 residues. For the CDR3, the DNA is TGTGCCAGCAGCATCTTACAGGGCTCGTTCACTGAAGCTTTCTTT. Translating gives CASSILQGSFTEAFF.

For the CDR3, the DNA is TGTGCCAGCAGCCAAAAGACCCGACGCAATGAGCAGTTCTTC. Translating it yields CASSQKTRRNEQFF. The chain couples TRBV4-2 to TRBJ2-1; D uncertain. Between the trimmed V and J ends, which lost 2 bases and 6 bases, there was a span of 11 bases. CDR1 is LGHNA and CDR2 is YNFKEQ in the germline V gene. The length of the CDR3 is 14 residues.

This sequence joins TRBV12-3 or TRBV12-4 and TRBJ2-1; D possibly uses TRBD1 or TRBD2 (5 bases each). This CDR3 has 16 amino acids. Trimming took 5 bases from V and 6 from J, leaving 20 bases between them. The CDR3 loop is CASSTPGAKGGNEQFF. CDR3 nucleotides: TGTGCCAGCAGTACCCCCGGGGCCAAGGGCGGCAATGAGCAGTTCTTC.

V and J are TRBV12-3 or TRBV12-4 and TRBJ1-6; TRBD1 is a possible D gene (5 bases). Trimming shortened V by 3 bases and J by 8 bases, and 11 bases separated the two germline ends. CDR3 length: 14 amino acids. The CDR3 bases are TGTGCCAGCAGTTTCCGACAGTTAGATTCACCCCTCCACTTT. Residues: CASSFRQLDSPLHF.

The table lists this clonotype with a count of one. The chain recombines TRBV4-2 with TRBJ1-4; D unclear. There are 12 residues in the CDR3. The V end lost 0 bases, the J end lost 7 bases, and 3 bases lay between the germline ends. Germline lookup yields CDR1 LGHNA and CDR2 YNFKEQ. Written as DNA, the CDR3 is TGTGCCAGCAGCCAAGATTTTGAAAAACTGTTTTTT. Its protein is CASSQDFEKLFF.

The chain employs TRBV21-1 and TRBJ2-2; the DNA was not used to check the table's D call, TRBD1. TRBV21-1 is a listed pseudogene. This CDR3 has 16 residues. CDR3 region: CASSNRRGNEHRGAVF. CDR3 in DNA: TGTGCCAGCAGCAATCGTAGGGGCAACGAACACCGGGGAGCTGTTTTT.

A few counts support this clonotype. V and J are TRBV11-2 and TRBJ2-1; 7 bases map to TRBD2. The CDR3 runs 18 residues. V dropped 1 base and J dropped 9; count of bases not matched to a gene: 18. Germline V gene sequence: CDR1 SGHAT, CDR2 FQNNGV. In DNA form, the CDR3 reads TGTGCCAGCAGCTTAGTAGGTGGGGGGGTATCGGGGTCTGGTGAGCAGTTCTTC. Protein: CASSLVGGGVSGSGEQFF.

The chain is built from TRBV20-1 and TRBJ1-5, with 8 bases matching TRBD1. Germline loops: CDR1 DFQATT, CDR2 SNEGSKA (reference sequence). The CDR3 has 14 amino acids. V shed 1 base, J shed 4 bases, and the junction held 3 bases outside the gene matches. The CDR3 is CSARVRGRNQPQHF. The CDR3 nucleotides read TGCAGTGCTAGAGTCAGGGGGCGTAATCAGCCCCAGCATTTT.

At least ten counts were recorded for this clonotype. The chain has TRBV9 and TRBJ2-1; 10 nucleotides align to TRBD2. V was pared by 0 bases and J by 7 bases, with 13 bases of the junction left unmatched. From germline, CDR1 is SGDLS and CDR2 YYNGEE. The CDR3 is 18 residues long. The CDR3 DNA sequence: TGTGCCAGCAGCGTAGCTCCTTGGAGCGGGGGGGCCTTGAATGAGCAGTTCTTC. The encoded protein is CASSVAPWSGGALNEQFF.

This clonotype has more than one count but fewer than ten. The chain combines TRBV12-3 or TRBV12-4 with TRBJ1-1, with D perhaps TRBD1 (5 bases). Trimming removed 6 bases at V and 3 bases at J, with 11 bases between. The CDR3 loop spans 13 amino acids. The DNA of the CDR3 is TGTGCCAGCAGCTGGGGGGGACACACTGAAGCTTTCTTT. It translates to CASSWGGHTEAFF.